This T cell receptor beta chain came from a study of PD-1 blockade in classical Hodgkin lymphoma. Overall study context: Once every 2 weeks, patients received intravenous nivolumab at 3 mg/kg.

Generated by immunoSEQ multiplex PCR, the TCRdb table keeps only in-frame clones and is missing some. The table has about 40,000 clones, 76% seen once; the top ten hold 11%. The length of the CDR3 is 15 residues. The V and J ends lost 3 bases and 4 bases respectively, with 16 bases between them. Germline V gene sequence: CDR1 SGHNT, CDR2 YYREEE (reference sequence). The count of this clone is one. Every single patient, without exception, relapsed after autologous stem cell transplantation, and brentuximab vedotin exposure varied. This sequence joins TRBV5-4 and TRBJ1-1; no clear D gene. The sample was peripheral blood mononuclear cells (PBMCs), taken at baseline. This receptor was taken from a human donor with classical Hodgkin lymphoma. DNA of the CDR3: TGTGCCAGCAGCTCGCAGACGGGAGGGTTCACTGAAGCTTTCTTT. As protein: CASSSQTGGFTEAFF.